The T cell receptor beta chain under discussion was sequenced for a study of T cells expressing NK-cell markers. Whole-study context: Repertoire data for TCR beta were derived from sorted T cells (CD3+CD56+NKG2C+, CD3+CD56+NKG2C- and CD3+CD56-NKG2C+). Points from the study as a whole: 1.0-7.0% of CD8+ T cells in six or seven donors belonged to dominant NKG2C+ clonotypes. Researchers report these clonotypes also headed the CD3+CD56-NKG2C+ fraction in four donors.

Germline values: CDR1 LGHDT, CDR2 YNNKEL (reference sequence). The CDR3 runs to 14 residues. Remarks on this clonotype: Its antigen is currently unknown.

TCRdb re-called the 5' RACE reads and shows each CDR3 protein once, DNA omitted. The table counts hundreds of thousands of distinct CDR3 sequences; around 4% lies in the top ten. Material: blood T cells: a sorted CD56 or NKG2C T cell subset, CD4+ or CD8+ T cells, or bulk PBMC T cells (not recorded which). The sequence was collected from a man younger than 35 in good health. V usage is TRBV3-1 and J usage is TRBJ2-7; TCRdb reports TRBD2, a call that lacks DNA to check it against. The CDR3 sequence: CASSQDPLAGEQYF.